The clone carrying this TCR beta chain has only one observation. Its antigen is not identified. The CDR3 consists of 15 residues. The V segment lost 2 bases and the J segment 7 bases; nucleotides outside the gene matches: 4. CDR1 and CDR2 (germline): SGHTA, FQGNSA. This specimen belongs to a study of OX40 agonist ivuxolimab in advanced cancers. Overall study: Among those enrolled, mean age was approximately 62 years (range roughly 23 to 79) and about 79% were male.

Whole-study results and caveats: Certain nonresponding patients likewise had low normalized T-cell clonal expansion. Researchers did not determine the expanded peripheral T cells' antigen specificity.

Repertoires were generated with immunoSEQ multiplex PCR, while TCRdb's copy carries only in-frame clones and drops some. The data hold tens of thousands of clones, with roughly 80% observed a single time. The material was CD4+ or CD8+ T cells sorted from blood, obtained in a trial of the OX40 agonist ivuxolimab. The chain employs TRBV7-2 and TRBJ2-1; 11 bases line up with TRBD2. This sequence was found in an adult with an advanced solid tumor such as melanoma, head and neck, liver or kidney cancer. The CDR3 nucleotides read TGTGCCAGCAGCTTATTGGGACTAGCGGATAATGAGCAGTTCTTC. Translated: CASSLLGLADNEQFF.